The entry below gives a single TCR beta chain sequence along with its context. This sample was included in a study of CD8+ T cells in alopecia areata. Treatment denoted: oral pan-JAK inhibitor, 5-10 mg twice daily. Obtained from alopecia areata patients were lesional scalp punch biopsies along with peripheral blood. Sorting separated CD4+ and CD8+ T cells out of PBMCs. Extraction of RNA preceded its reverse transcription into cDNA, which served as the sequencing template. Data came from immunoSEQ multiplex PCR; TCRdb stores just in-frame clones and leaves some out. Found here are 150,000 to 200,000 clones, about three fifths of them singletons; the top ten hold roughly an eighth. Trimming took 4 bases from V and 0 from J, leaving 20 bases between them. The germline gives CDR1 SEHNR, CDR2 FQNEAQ (reference sequence). CDR3 size: 18 residues.

The sequences come from CD8+ T cells sorted from blood, collected at week 24, from a patient treated with tofacitinib. The chain combines TRBV7-9 with TRBJ2-3, with a tentative D call TRBD2 (6 bases). This clonotype was sampled from a human donor with alopecia areata. The CDR3 DNA reads as TGTGCCAGCAGCTCCGACCGGGGGACTCGTCGTAGCACAGATACGCAGTATTTT. Amino acids: CASSSDRGTRRSTDTQYF.